This T cell receptor (beta chain) was recorded in a study of blood T cells in healthy people across ages (dated by TCRdb to 2013 to 2016). For the study in its entirety: In model experiments, template switching captured roughly one uniquely barcoded TCR beta cDNA molecule for every two T cells. Age-related changes in TCR beta repertoire diversity were measured in the study by deep sequencing normalized with unique cDNA molecular identifiers. The donors were divided into four age groups: young (average approximately 17 years), middle-aged (around 37), aged (approximately 62) and long-lived (roughly 82). Donors of different ages were randomly distributed across sequencing lanes to avoid experimental bias. Two additional independent replicas of 1 million unique cDNA reads from the same blood draw were analyzed for two donors (one aged 18 to 30 and one aged 80 or older).

Library prep was done by 5' RACE. TCRdb records Illumina HiSeq 2500 as the sequencer. A second PCR of 7 to 11 cycles was run with a J-beta primer mix and a sample-barcoded 5' primer. A unique molecular identifier was introduced onto each TCR beta cDNA molecule by a template-switch 5' adaptor carrying 12 random nucleotides. Each sample yielded at least 3 million CDR3-containing paired-end reads. All of the RNA was converted into first-strand cDNA using the Mint cDNA synthesis kit, with a TRBC-specific oligonucleotide serving as the primer. All cDNA was treated with uracil-DNA glycosylase and then went through a first 18-cycle PCR with the universal primers M1SS and BC2_uni_R. The authors processed their data as follows. Normalization of each sample was performed by random selection of 1 million high-quality reads, each carrying a distinct molecular identifier. Instead of being binned into consensus sequences, reads with shared molecular identifiers were discarded. CDR3 identification, clonotype clustering and error correction used MiTCR with a Q25 quality threshold and the strictest error-elimination algorithm. A nonparametric unseen species model using Euler transformation provided a lower-bound estimate of total TCR beta diversity. TCRdb cleaned the public reads at Q25 with fastp, built clones with MiXCR and kept in-frame beta chains. Rows merge per CDR3 protein into single entries with the most common DNA and genes. The V and J calls follow TCRdb's processing rather than the paper's. The sample includes 550,000 to 750,000 distinct CDR3 sequences, with roughly 21% observed a single time. Of the sample, approximately 3.6% falls within the top ten clones.

The donors were about 40 Caucasian individuals from Russia, aged roughly 6 to 90 years, who were systemically healthy. Each donor gave around 9.8 milliliters of peripheral blood, collected into EDTA-treated Vacutainer tubes. Ficoll-Paque density-gradient centrifugation was used to isolate PBMCs, with at least 7 million per sample. Trizol reagent was used to extract total RNA from PBMCs, with at least 6 micrograms per sample. The percentages of naive CD45RAhigh/CD27high T cells were determined by flow cytometry on a PBMC aliquot from every donor. A remark on this clonotype: The antigen it binds to is not known. No base quality values were provided; no much bigger clone lies one nucleotide off.

The paper's findings and limits, for the study overall: Compared with the aged group, more naive CD4+ T cells, fewer expanded clones and increased TCR diversity were shown by the long-lived group, suggesting age selection. The percentage of naive T cells measured by flow cytometry correlated strongly with observed TCR beta diversity. Estimates of total diversity from one million sequenced T cells were regarded as lower bounds and underestimates. Donor CMV infection status was unknown, potentially confounding age-related changes in expanded clonotypes. As age increased, observed TCR beta diversity per million T cells dropped in a roughly linear way, and a significant reduction was already evident by age 40. Because profiling used bulk unsorted PBMCs, naive and antigen-experienced compartments could not be compared conclusively.

The germline V gene yields SGHDT for CDR1 and YYEEEE for CDR2. There are 16 amino acids in the CDR3, from cysteine to phenylalanine inclusive. The sequence is cut down to CDR3 DNA, 48 bases in frame from base 1. This receptor was obtained from a man aged 70 or older in good health. Sequenced: blood. Rearrangement joined TRBV5-6 to TRBJ2-5; the junction holds 8 bases that match TRBD2. The J call could be wrong; TRBJ2-1 is a better fit for the DNA end. The DNA sequence is as follows: TGTGCCAGCAGCGCGTTAGCGGGACGGCCCTACAATGAGCAGTTCTTC. This is translated as CASSALAGRPYNEQFF.